Listed below are T cell receptor beta chains from one sample, sequenced in a study of blood T cell repertoires in COVID-19. This table comes from immunoSEQ multiplex PCR, and its TCRdb copy is limited to in-frame clones, with some not included. The table has 55,000 to 75,000 clones, 73% seen once. Material for sequencing was peripheral blood. The receptors shown here come from a man in his sixties with acute or convalescent COVID-19. Each CDR3 is given with its conserved first and last residue. D genes are given only for firm matches. For some rows the clone size is stated as once, few or many, or as a class when expanded; others skip it.

v_gene	abundance	j_gene	d_gene	CDR3nt	CDR3aa
TRBV7-3	once	TRBJ2-2	NA	TGTGCCAGCAGCTTAATGGGGGGAGGCACAAACACCGGGGAGCTGTTTTTT	CASSLMGGGTNTGELFF
TRBV27	NA	TRBJ2-1	NA	TGTGCCAGCACCCCAAAAGCGGGCTCCTACAATGAGCAGTTCTTC	CASTPKAGSYNEQFF
TRBV28	NA	TRBJ1-2	NA	TGTGCCAGCAGTTTAAATCGGGGCTATGGCTACACCTTC	CASSLNRGYGYTF
TRBV5-1	few	TRBJ1-6	TRBD1	TGCGCCTCCAGGGGGGAAAATTCACCCCTCCACTTT	CASRGENSPLHF
TRBV5-1	NA	TRBJ2-1	NA	TGCGCCAGCAGCGTGGACGGCGGGCGAGCCTACAATGAGCAGTTCTTC	CASSVDGGRAYNEQFF
TRBV9	once	TRBJ2-1	TRBD2	TGTGCCAGCAGCGTATCTAGCGGGGGCTACAATGAGCAGTTCTTC	CASSVSSGGYNEQFF
TRBV19	NA	TRBJ2-3	TRBD2	TGTGCCAGTAGTATATACGGCCACAGCGGGAGACCCGGCACAGATACGCAGTATTTT	CASSIYGHSGRPGTDTQYF
TRBV9	NA	TRBJ2-1	NA	TGTGCCAGCAGCGTAACTGAATACAATGAGCAGTTCTTC	CASSVTEYNEQFF
TRBV20-1	few	TRBJ2-2	NA	TGCAGTGCTAGTAGCGCGACTCTGAGGGGGGAGCTGTTTTTT	CSASSATLRGELFF
TRBV7-6	NA	TRBJ1-3	NA	TGTGCCAGCAGCCCTCTCCCGCAGGATACCGTCTCTGGAAACACCATATATTTT	CASSPLPQDTVSGNTIYF
TRBV4-1	NA	TRBJ1-1	TRBD1	TGCGCCAGCAGCCTGAGGACAGGCGAGACTGAAGCTTTCTTT	CASSLRTGETEAFF
TRBV29-1	NA	TRBJ2-2	NA	TGCATCCCCGTTCCAAAACAGGCCCTTGGGGAGCTGTTTTTT	CIPVPKQALGELFF
TRBV2	NA	TRBJ1-2	TRBD1	TGTGCCAGCAGTGTGACGGGACAGGGTTCGACCGGCTACACCTTC	CASSVTGQGSTGYTF
TRBV5-8	NA	TRBJ1-2	NA	TGTGCCGCGCATGGCTACACCTTC	CAAHGYTF
TRBV2	NA	TRBJ2-5	NA	TGTGCCAGCAGTGAAGGGGCAGGGATATATGCCCAGTACTTC	CASSEGAGIYAQYF
TRBV7-8	NA	TRBJ2-3	NA	TGTGCCAGCAGACCCCGGACAGCCACAGATACGCAGTATTTT	CASRPRTATDTQYF
TRBV11-2	NA	TRBJ2-2	NA	TGTGCCAGCATCCCAACATCGAACACCGGGGAGCTGTTTTTT	CASIPTSNTGELFF
TRBV2	few	TRBJ1-2	TRBD1	TGTGCCAGCAGTGCGGGACAGGTATTGGGCTACACCTTC	CASSAGQVLGYTF
TRBV9	NA	TRBJ1-3	NA	TGTGCCAGCAGCGTAGTGGGCGGAAACACCATATATTTT	CASSVVGGNTIYF
TRBV9	NA	TRBJ2-6	NA	TGTGCCAGCAGCCTTGACCCGGGACAACCCTCTGGGGCCAACGTCCTGACTTTC	CASSLDPGQPSGANVLTF
TRBV30	NA	TRBJ2-2	TRBD1	TGTGCCTGGAGTGCGCTGAGACAGGGGGTCACGGGGACCGGGGAGCTGTTTTTT	CAWSALRQGVTGTGELFF
TRBV6-4	few	TRBJ2-6	TRBD1	TGTGCCAGCAGTGACGGGACAGGGGGCTCTGGGGCCAACGTCCTGACTTTC	CASSDGTGGSGANVLTF
TRBV5-1	NA	TRBJ2-3	TRBD2	TGCGCCAGCAGATTGGGCCCCATGCGGGCGGGAGGGCGAGATACGCAGTATTTT	CASRLGPMRAGGRDTQYF
TRBV3-1/TRBV3-2	few	TRBJ2-1	NA	TGTGCCAGCAGCCAAGATGGGCAGTCATACAATGAGCAGTTCTTC	CASSQDGQSYNEQFF
TRBV30	NA	TRBJ2-3	NA	TGTGCCTGGAGGACAGTGGGGACAGATACGCAGTATTTT	CAWRTVGTDTQYF
TRBV20-1	NA	TRBJ1-1	NA	TGCAGTGCTAGTCAGGGAAACACTGAAGCTTTCTTT	CSASQGNTEAFF
TRBV15	NA	TRBJ1-1	NA	TGTGCCACCAGCAGAGATCGGGGGGGCCGAGCTTTCTTT	CATSRDRGGRAFF
TRBV6-5	NA	TRBJ2-1	NA	TGTGCCAGCAGTATTACAGCCAACAATGAGCAGTTCTTC	CASSITANNEQFF
TRBV7-9	NA	TRBJ1-1	TRBD1	TGTGCCAGCAGCTTTTATAGGCCAGGGGGTGAAGCTTTCTTT	CASSFYRPGGEAFF
TRBV12-3/TRBV12-4	NA	TRBJ2-3	NA	TGTGCCAGCAGTTTAAAGAGGGTTGATACGCAGTATTTT	CASSLKRVDTQYF
TRBV19	NA	TRBJ2-1	NA	TGTGCCAGTAGTATGGCGGGGTATTTATACAATGAGCAGTTCTTC	CASSMAGYLYNEQFF
TRBV21-1	NA	TRBJ2-2	NA	TGTGCCAGCAGCAAGGGGGAGGGCGGGGAGCTGTTTTTT	CASSKGEGGELFF
TRBV5-1	NA	TRBJ2-5	TRBD2	TGCGCCAGCAGCTTCCCTAGCGGGGGATCCCAAGAGACCCAGTACTTC	CASSFPSGGSQETQYF
TRBV18	once	TRBJ1-1	NA	TGTGCCAGCTCACCCCGCGACTCTGAAGCTTTCTTT	CASSPRDSEAFF
TRBV12-3/TRBV12-4	NA	TRBJ1-2	TRBD1	TGTGCCAGCAGCCCACAGGGGACCTATGGCTACACCTTC	CASSPQGTYGYTF
TRBV6-5	NA	TRBJ2-3	NA	TGTGCCAGCAGTCTCGAGAAATACACAGATACGCAGTATTTT	CASSLEKYTDTQYF
TRBV11-2	many	TRBJ2-3	TRBD2	TGTGCCAGCAGCCCTAGACTAGCGGGAGTCACAGATACGCAGTATTTT	CASSPRLAGVTDTQYF
TRBV5-1	once	TRBJ1-2	TRBD1	TGCGCCAGCAGCCCTTCAACAGGGGACTATGGCTACACCTTC	CASSPSTGDYGYTF
TRBV5-1	few	TRBJ2-1	TRBD2	TGCGCCAGCAGCTTTGGTAGCGGGGGGGCCAATGAGCAGTTCTTC	CASSFGSGGANEQFF
TRBV7-3	NA	TRBJ2-5	NA	TGTGCCAGCAGCCCCCAGGGGTCCTCAGAGACCCAGTACTTC	CASSPQGSSETQYF
TRBV2	NA	TRBJ1-6	NA	TGTGCCAGCAGTGAAAGAACAAATTCACCCCTCCACTTT	CASSERTNSPLHF
TRBV24-1	NA	TRBJ2-3	NA	TGTGCCACCAGTGACCTCAGGGGTTATACGCAGTATTTT	CATSDLRGYTQYF
TRBV7-2	NA	TRBJ1-6	NA	TGTGCCAGCAGCACCAGGGTCCAAAGTGGATCACCCCTCCACTTT	CASSTRVQSGSPLHF
TRBV19	few	TRBJ1-1	NA	TGTGCCAGTAGTCGGTTGGCGGCTACGAACACTGAAGCTTTCTTT	CASSRLAATNTEAFF
TRBV11-3	NA	TRBJ2-1	NA	TGTGCCAGCAGCTTCTCATTGAGCTCCTACAATGAGCAGTTCTTC	CASSFSLSSYNEQFF
TRBV24-1	NA	TRBJ2-7	TRBD2	TGTGCCACCAGTGCCTCTAGCGGAATCTACGAGCAGTACTTC	CATSASSGIYEQYF
TRBV18	few	TRBJ2-1	TRBD1	TGTGCCAGCTCTGCCGGGACAGGTTCCCCCAATGAGCAGTTCTTC	CASSAGTGSPNEQFF
TRBV10-1	NA	TRBJ2-1	NA	TGCGCCAGCAGTGAGAGTGTGGAGGCTGATGAGCAGTTCTTC	CASSESVEADEQFF
TRBV29-1	NA	TRBJ2-4	NA	TGCAGCGTTACCGACTACTTGGGCATTCAGTACTTC	CSVTDYLGIQYF
TRBV18	once	TRBJ2-1	NA	TGTGCCAGCTCACCTAGAGGGGGAGACAATGAGCAGTTCTTC	CASSPRGGDNEQFF
TRBV19	NA	TRBJ2-1	TRBD2	TGTGCCAGTAGTCCCATGGTTGCTAGCGGGGGGGCGAATGAGCAGTTCTTC	CASSPMVASGGANEQFF
TRBV30	NA	TRBJ2-5	NA	TGTGCCTGGAGTCGTAGCCCTATGGAGGAGACCCAGTACTTC	CAWSRSPMEETQYF
TRBV2	NA	TRBJ1-1	NA	TGTGCCAGCAGTGAATGGACGGGGGGCGGGACTGAAGCTTTCTTT	CASSEWTGGGTEAFF
TRBV19	NA	TRBJ1-6	NA	TGTGCCAGTACCGATAATGGGCATTCACCCCTCCACTTT	CASTDNGHSPLHF
TRBV28	NA	TRBJ1-1	NA	TGTGCCAGCACCTCCCATCAGGGCACTGAAGCTTTCTTT	CASTSHQGTEAFF